This TCR beta chain was profiled in a study of follicular helper T cells after annual influenza vaccination. In the study overall: After each seasonal flu vaccination, blood came on days 0, 7 and 28.

Trimming took off 4 bases at V and 0 bases at J, with 7 bases between the two ends. Per the germline V gene, CDR1 is LNHDA and CDR2 is SQIVND (reference sequence). CDR3 length: 13 amino acids. The time point here: 2014-2015 season, 7 days after vaccination. Community-dwelling subjects without influenza vaccination in the prior 6 months were enrolled. Vaccine contraindications, substance abuse, HIV/AIDS, active malignancy and active illness excluded donors. Generated by immunoSEQ multiplex PCR, the TCRdb table keeps only in-frame clones and is missing some. The sample holds some 15,000 clones; 70% to 85% are singletons and the top ten take approximately 1.3%. Worth noting for this clone: The antigen remains unidentified.

Study-level results: Day 7 ICOS+CD38+ clones were most often found later in ICOS-CD38- cTfh cells.

The sequence was collected from an adult who received the influenza vaccine. The chain couples TRBV19 to TRBJ2-7, with D possibly TRBD2 on 5 matching bases. The sequences come from CXCR5+ CD38- circulating T follicular helper cells from blood, collected 7 days after influenza vaccination. Subset here: circulating Tfh, non-naive CD4+CXCR5+PD-1+ (ICOS+CD38+ or ICOS-CD38-). For the CDR3, the DNA is TGTGCCAGTAGTAGAGGGAACTCCTACGAGCAGTACTTC. Its translation is CASSRGNSYEQYF.